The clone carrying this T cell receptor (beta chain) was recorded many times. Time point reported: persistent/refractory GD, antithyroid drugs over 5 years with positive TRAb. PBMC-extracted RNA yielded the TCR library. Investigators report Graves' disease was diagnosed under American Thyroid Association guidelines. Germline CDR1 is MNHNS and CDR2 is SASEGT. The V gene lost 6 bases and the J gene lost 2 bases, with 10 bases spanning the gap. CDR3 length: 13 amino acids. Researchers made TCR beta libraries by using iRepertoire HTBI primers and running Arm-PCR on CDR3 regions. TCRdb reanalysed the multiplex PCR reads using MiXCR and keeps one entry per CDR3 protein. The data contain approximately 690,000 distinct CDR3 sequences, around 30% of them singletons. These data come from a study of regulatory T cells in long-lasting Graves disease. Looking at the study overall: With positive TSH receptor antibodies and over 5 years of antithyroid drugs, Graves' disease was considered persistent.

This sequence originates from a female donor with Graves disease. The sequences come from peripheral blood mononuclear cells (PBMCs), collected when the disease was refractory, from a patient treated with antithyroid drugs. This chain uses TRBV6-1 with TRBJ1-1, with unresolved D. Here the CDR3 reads CASSLNINTEAFF. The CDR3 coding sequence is TGTGCCAGCAGCTTAAATATTAACACTGAAGCTTTCTTT.